This T cell receptor beta chain was sequenced in a study of blood T cell repertoires in COVID-19. Looking at the study overall: The samples span acute and convalescent COVID-19 from the United States, Italy and Spain.

Original processing methods: The authors estimated nucleated cell counts from reference gene primer amplification. Assay: immunoSEQ multiplex PCR; the TCRdb copy retains only in-frame clones and omits some. V, J and clone size were drawn from that table, and D and trimming were deduced from the DNA. The data show 130,000 to 150,000 clones, 70% to 90% seen once. The material sequenced was peripheral blood. The TCR sequence derives from a man in his fifties or sixties with active or convalescent COVID-19.

The CDR3 loop reads CASSPAGDNEQFF. CDR3 bases: TGTGCCAGCTCACCGGCGGGGGACAATGAGCAGTTCTTC. V is TRBV18 and J is TRBJ2-1, with 7 nucleotides matching TRBD2. The CDR3 is 13 residues long. The junction had 1 base not matched to a gene; V was cut back by 3 bases and J by 5 bases. Per germline, CDR1 KGHSH and CDR2 LQKENI.